This paragraph covers one TCR beta chain sequence. As judged by recently defined diagnostic criteria, patients with Susac syndrome had definite or probable disease. A quantity of about 0.5 to 1 ug RNA underwent reverse transcription using random hexamers. TCRdb reanalysed the immunoSEQ multiplex PCR reads using MiXCR and keeps one entry per CDR3 protein. The profile shows roughly 130,000 distinct CDR3 sequences, 96% of them singletons. The CDR3 length is 12 residues. The V end lost 7 bases, the J end lost 4 bases, and 10 bases lay between the germline ends. Germline assignment: CDR1 LGHNT and CDR2 FRNRAP. The sample belongs to a study of CD8 T cells in Susac syndrome. Turning to the study itself: When their blood was taken, patients with Susac syndrome were therapy-naive, taking corticosteroids, or taking intravenous immunoglobulin alone.

Specimen: CD4+ T cells from PBMCs. The clonotype was recovered from a human donor with Susac syndrome. V usage is TRBV12-5 and J usage is TRBJ1-2; D is perhaps TRBD1 (5 bases). CDR3: CASAFDSYGYTF. CDR3 DNA sequence: TGTGCTAGTGCTTTTGACAGCTATGGCTACACCTTC.